This T cell receptor (beta chain) came from a study of T cell clones after liver transplantation. Study background: Samples came pre-transplant, pre-randomization before withdrawal, and post-randomization after withdrawal ended.

Clones were sequenced by immunoSEQ multiplex PCR, and TCRdb holds only the in-frame ones, with some missing. Counted here are around 43,000 clones, roughly 86% occurring once; the ten biggest clones make up 2% to 3%. Source: CD4+ T cells from blood, taken 24 months after liver transplant. The TCR sequence derives from a human patient who received a liver transplant. These T cells may partly come from the graft donor.

CDR3 bases: TGTGCCAGCAGCCGTTCCGGACTAGCGGGAACCGGGGAGCTGTTTTTT. Translating it yields CASSRSGLAGTGELFF. The chain recombines TRBV11-2 with TRBJ2-2, with 12 bases fitting TRBD2. CDR3 size: 16 residues. J gave up 5 bases and V 5 bases, and 6 bases lay outside the gene matches. Germline V lookup: CDR1 SGHAT, CDR2 FQNNGV.